Below, 3 T cell receptor beta chains from the same sample are listed, as sequenced in a study of human T cells and chemical hapten exposure (dated by TCRdb to about 2021). The time point label, read with the paper, signifies: pre-sensitization, week 0. The sample's treatment or condition label, in plain terms: therapeutic diphenylcyclopropenone sensitization with weekly scalp DPC. The protocol used for the library was RACE. Sequencing took place on a NextSeq 500. Using fastp trimming at Q25 and MiXCR clonotype assembly, TCRdb reanalyzed the public sequencing data and kept in-frame beta chains. For every CDR3 protein sequence, its rows merge into one entry that carries the most common genes and DNA. In this sample the table shows 250,000 or so distinct CDR3 sequences, around 7.3% of which occur a single time. In total, the top ten clones hold roughly 1.2% of the sample. Material: whole blood, obtained in connection with sensitization to the hapten diphenylcyclopropenone (DPC). The receptors stem from a man younger than 35 with alopecia areata. Some clones in this sample may be carry-over from other donors' samples.

The chain has TRBV4-1 and TRBJ2-1, with 7 bases fitting TRBD2. CDR3 length: 14 residues. From germline, CDR1 is MGHRA and CDR2 YSYEKL. Losses at the gene ends were 2 bases for V and 8 bases for J; bases not matched to a gene: 6. CDR3 region: CASSQIRGGYEQFF. CDR3 DNA sequence: TGCGCCAGCAGCCAAATCCGGGGAGGGTATGAGCAGTTCTTC.

This clonotype has just a few counts. The chain couples TRBV2 to TRBJ1-4; D may be TRBD1 (5 bases). V was trimmed by 6 bases and J by 0 bases, leaving 11 bases between them. The germline V gene has CDR1 SNHLY and CDR2 FYNNEI. The length of the CDR3 is 15 residues. CDR3 coding DNA: TGTGCCAGCAGACCCGACAGCGCAACTAATGAAAAACTGTTTTTT. Residues: CASRPDSATNEKLFF.

The V and J genes are TRBV29-1 and TRBJ1-2; no definite D call. This CDR3 spans 13 amino acids. Trimming left V 0 bases short and J 3 bases short, with 8 bases between. The germline CDR1 and CDR2 sequences are SQVTM and ANQGSEA. CDR3 amino acids: CSVEDPRYYGYTF. The CDR3, as DNA: TGCAGCGTTGAAGATCCACGGTACTATGGCTACACCTTC.